This TCR beta chain emerged from a study of PD-L1 blockade in urothelial cancer. At the level of the study: Researchers found blood samples held a median of 141,255 T cells.

Measured with immunoSEQ multiplex PCR; TCRdb has only the in-frame clones, and not every one. The sample lists 85,000 to 100,000 clones; around 87% were seen once. This CDR3 contains 14 residues. With V trimmed by 4 bases and J by 2 bases, 3 bases remained unmatched. In germline, CDR1 is SGHAT, CDR2 FQDESV (reference sequence). Time point given: pretreatment peripheral blood. Urothelial carcinoma affected the patients, and it was locally advanced or metastatic. V usage is TRBV11-1 and J usage is TRBJ1-2; 8 positions agree with TRBD1. The sample here was PBMCs, taken around atezolizumab (anti-PD-L1) treatment. The clonotype originates from a man between 60 and 75 years old with urothelial cancer. The CDR3 loop is CASSSRGQNYGYTF. DNA of the CDR3: TGTGCCAGCAGCTCCAGGGGGCAAAACTATGGCTACACCTTC. The full variable domain, with the rest looked up from reference TRBV11-1 and TRBJ1-2, is EAEVAQSPRYKITEKSQAVAFWCDPISGHATLYWYRQILGQGPELLVQFQDESVVDDSQLPKDRFSAERLKGVDSTLKIQPAELGDSAMYLCASSSRGQNYGYTFGSGTRLTVV.